This is a list of T cell receptor beta chains from one sample in a study of T cell responses to AZD1222 COVID-19 vaccine. Sequenced by immunoSEQ multiplex PCR; TCRdb stores in-frame clones only, minus some. The sample records some 130,000 clones, less than 95% being singletons. Sequencing was performed on peripheral blood, taken on day 0 of AZD1222 vaccination. The receptor set was obtained from an adult in good health. Both conserved end residues are part of each CDR3. Fields, in order: V gene, J gene, CDR3 protein.

TRBV30	TRBJ2-7	CAWSPGLYSYEQYF
TRBV6-4	TRBJ2-7	CASKRQELDYEQYF
TRBV2	TRBJ1-4	CASSYGAANEKLFF
TRBV7-9	TRBJ1-1	CASSFRENTEAFF
TRBV12-3/TRBV12-4	TRBJ1-1	CASSLYRGTEAFF
TRBV5-1	TRBJ1-6	CASTQTGRNLVSPLHF
TRBV30	TRBJ1-6	CAWRGGLGSPLHF
TRBV6-1	TRBJ2-6	CASSEGTGPSGANVLTF
TRBV29-1	TRBJ2-3	CSGTSTDTQYF
TRBV5-1	TRBJ2-7	CASSEWTGILSYEQYF
TRBV5-1	TRBJ2-7	CASSLSASGGTYEQYF
TRBV7-2	TRBJ1-2	CASSFQGPRNSRYGYTF
TRBV5-1	TRBJ1-4	CASSSAQQGSEKLFF
TRBV7-8	TRBJ1-6	CASSLGTNSPLHF
TRBV6-2/TRBV6-3	TRBJ1-5	CASSYGQGQPQHF
TRBV13	TRBJ1-6	CASSLYGTGSYNSPLHF
TRBV6-1	TRBJ1-2	CASSDSGQGANYGYTF